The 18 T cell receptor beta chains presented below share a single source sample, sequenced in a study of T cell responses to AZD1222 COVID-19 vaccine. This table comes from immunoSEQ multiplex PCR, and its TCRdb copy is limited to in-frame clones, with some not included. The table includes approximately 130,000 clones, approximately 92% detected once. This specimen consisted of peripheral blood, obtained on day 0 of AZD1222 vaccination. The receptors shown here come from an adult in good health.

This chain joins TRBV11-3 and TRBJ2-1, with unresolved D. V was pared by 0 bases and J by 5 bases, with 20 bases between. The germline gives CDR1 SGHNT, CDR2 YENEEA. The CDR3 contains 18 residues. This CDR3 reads CASSLDSRSLGSHNEQFF. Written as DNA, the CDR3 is TGTGCCAGCAGCTTAGATAGTAGGAGTCTGGGGTCACACAATGAGCAGTTCTTC.

CDR3 protein: CASSHLGQAHGYTF. Here the CDR3 DNA reads TGTGCCAGCAGCCACTTAGGACAGGCCCATGGCTACACCTTC. The rearrangement links TRBV3-1 (or the pseudogene TRBV3-2) to TRBJ1-2, with 7 nucleotides matching TRBD1. Germline V lookup: CDR1 LGHDT, CDR2 YNNKEL (reference sequence). This CDR3 is built from 14 residues. V shed 3 bases, J shed 6 bases, and the junction held 7 bases outside the gene matches.

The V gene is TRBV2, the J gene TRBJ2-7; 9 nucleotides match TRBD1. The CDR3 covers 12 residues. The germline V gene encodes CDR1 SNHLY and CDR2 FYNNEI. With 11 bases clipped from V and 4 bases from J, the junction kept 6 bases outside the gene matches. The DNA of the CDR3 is TGTGCCGGCGGGGGACAGGGTTACGAGCAGTACTTC. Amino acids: CAGGGQGYEQYF.

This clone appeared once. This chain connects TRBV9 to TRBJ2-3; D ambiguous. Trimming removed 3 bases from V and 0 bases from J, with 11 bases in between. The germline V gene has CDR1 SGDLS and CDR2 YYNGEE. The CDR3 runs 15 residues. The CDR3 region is CASSGGAASTDTQYF. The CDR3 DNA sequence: TGTGCCAGCAGCGGAGGAGCAGCTAGCACAGATACGCAGTATTTT. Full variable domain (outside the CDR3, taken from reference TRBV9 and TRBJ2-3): DSGVTQTPKHLITATGQRVTLRCSPRSGDLSVYWYQQSLDQGLQFLIQYYNGEERAKGNILERFSAQQFPDLHSELNLSSLELGDSALYFCASSGGAASTDTQYFGPGTRLTVL.

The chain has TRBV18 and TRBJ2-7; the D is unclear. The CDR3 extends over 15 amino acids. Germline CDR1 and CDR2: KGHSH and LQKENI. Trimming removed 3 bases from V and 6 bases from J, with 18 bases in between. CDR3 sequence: CASSPEWGIRSEQYF. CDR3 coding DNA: TGTGCCAGCTCACCGGAATGGGGAATTCGCTCCGAGCAGTACTTC. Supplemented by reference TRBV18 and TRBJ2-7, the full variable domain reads NAGVMQNPRHLVRRRGQEARLRCSPMKGHSHVYWYRQLPEEGLKFMVYLQKENIIDESGMPKERFSAEFPKEGPSILRIQQVVRGDSAAYFCASSPEWGIRSEQYFGPGTRLTVT.

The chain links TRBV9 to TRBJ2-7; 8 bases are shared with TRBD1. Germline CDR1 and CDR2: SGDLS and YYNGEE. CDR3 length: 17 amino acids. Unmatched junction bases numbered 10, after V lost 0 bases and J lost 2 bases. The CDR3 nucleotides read TGTGCCAGCAGCGTAGCGGAAGGGGACAGGCGTACCTACGAGCAGTACTTC. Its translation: CASSVAEGDRRTYEQYF.

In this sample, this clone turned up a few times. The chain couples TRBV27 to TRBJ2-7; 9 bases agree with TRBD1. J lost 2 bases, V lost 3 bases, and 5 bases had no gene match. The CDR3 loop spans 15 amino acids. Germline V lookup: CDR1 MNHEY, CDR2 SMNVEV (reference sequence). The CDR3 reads CASSFSTGGAYEQYF. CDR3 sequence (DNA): TGTGCCAGCAGTTTTTCGACAGGGGGTGCCTACGAGCAGTACTTC.

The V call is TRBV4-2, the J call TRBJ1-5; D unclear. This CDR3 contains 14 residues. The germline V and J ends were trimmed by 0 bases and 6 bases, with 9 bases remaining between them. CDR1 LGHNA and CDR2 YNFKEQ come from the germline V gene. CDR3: CASSQEWRSQPQHF. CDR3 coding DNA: TGTGCCAGCAGCCAAGAGTGGCGGTCTCAGCCCCAGCATTTT.

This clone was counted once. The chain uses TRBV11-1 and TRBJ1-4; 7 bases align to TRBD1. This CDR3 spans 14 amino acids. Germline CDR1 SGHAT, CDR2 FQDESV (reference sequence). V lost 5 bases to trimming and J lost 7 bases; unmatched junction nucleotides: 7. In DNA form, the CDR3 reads TGTGCCAGCAGCCCGACAGGGTGGATTGAAAAACTGTTTTTT. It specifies CASSPTGWIEKLFF.

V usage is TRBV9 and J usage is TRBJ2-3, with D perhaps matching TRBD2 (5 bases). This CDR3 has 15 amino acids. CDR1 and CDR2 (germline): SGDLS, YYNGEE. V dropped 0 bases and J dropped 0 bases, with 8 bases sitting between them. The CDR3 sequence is CASSVGTGSTDTQYF. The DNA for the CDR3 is TGTGCCAGCAGCGTAGGAACGGGGAGCACAGATACGCAGTATTTT.

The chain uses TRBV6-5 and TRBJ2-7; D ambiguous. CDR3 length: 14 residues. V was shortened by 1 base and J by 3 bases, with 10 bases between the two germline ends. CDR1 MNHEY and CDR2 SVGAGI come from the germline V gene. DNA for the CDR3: TGTGCCAGCAGTTACTTCCGGGCCCACTACGAGCAGTACTTC. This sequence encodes CASSYFRAHYEQYF.

CDR3 coding DNA: TGCGCCAGCAGCCAACTTCAGGGGGGATACGAGCAGTACTTC. This gives the protein CASSQLQGGYEQYF. The chain is built from TRBV4-1 and TRBJ2-7; maybe TRBD1 (7 bases). V dropped 2 bases and J dropped 4 bases, with 12 bases sitting between them. Germline CDR1 is MGHRA and CDR2 is YSYEKL. The length of the CDR3 is 14 residues.

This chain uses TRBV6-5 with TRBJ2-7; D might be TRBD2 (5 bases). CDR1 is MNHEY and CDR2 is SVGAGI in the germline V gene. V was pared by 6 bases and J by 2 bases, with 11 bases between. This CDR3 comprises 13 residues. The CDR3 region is CASSSTRAYEQYF. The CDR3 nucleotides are TGTGCCAGCAGCTCCACGAGGGCCTACGAGCAGTACTTC.

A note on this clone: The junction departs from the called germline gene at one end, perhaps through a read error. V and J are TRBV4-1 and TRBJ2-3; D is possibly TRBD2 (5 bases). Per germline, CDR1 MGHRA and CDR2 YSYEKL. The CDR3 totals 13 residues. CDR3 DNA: TGCGCCAGCAGCCAAGCTGATGGACTGCGTACACATTTT. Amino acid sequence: CASSQADGLRTHF.

CDR3 bases: TGTGCCAGTCTAAACTGGGAGGGGAATTCACCCCTCCACTTT. As protein: CASLNWEGNSPLHF. This chain connects TRBV2 to TRBJ1-6, with D possibly matching TRBD1 (5 bases). Looked up from germline, CDR1 is SNHLY and CDR2 is FYNNEI. CDR3 length: 14 amino acids. V was clipped by 9 bases and J by 7 bases, with 16 bases between them.

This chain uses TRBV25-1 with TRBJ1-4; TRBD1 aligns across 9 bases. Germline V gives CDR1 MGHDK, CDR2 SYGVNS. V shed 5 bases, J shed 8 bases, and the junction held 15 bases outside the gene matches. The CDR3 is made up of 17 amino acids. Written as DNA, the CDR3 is TGTGCCAGCAGTAGTTCGACAGGGGGTAGGGTTAGGGAAAAACTGTTTTTT. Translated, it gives CASSSSTGGRVREKLFF.

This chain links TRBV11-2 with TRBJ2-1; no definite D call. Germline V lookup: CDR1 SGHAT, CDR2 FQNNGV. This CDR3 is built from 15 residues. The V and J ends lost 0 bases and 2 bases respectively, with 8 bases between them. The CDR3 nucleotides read TGTGCCAGCAGCTTAGAGCGCAGAACCTACAATGAGCAGTTCTTC. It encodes CASSLERRTYNEQFF.

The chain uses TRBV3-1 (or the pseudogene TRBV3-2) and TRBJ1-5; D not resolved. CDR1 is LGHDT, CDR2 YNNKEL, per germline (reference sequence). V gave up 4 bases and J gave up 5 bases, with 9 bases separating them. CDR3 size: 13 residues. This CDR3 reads CASSPSRDQPQHF. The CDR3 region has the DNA TGTGCCAGCAGCCCCTCCCGCGATCAGCCCCAGCATTTT.